The T cell receptor beta chain under discussion was sequenced for a study of T cell changes during pregnancy in multiple sclerosis. The CDR3 runs to 20 residues. This clone was detected only once. Assay: immunoSEQ multiplex PCR; the TCRdb copy retains only in-frame clones and omits some. The sample has roughly 60,000 clones, roughly 92% seen once. The sequence came from a female donor with multiple sclerosis, enrolled in a pregnancy study. The V and J genes are TRBV21-1 and TRBJ1-1; the table's TRBD1 call for D was not verified on the DNA. TRBV21-1 is flagged as a pseudogene. Sequencing was performed on peripheral blood, taken in the second trimester of pregnancy. CDR3 sequence reads: CASSKKGIPSTGPHNTEAFF. The CDR3 coding sequence is TGTGCCAGCAGCAAAAAGGGAATCCCCTCGACAGGTCCTCACAACACTGAAGCTTTCTTT.